This TCR beta chain emerged from a study of breast tumors, draining lymph nodes, adjacent tissues. Samples came from axillary lymph nodes draining the breast cancer. TCRdb re-analysed the multiplex PCR reads in MiXCR, keeping a single row per CDR3 protein. The sample yields 200,000 to 250,000 distinct CDR3 sequences, around 35% seen once. Whole-study findings and limits: Tumor TCR diversity was below lymph nodes but above nontumor tissue. That most tumor T cells come from lymph nodes remained unproven. Findings are consistent with lymph node origin and intratumoral expansion of most tumor T cells. Tumor and nontumor repertoires were significantly more similar in luminal-like than in basal-like breast cancer.

Trimming pared 0 bases from V and 4 bases from J, leaving 7 bases between. The CDR3 covers 13 residues. Germline CDR1 is LGHNA and CDR2 is YNFKEQ. In its sample, this clonotype was seen many times. Its specificity is unknown. Specimen: axillary lymph node tissue. The source of this sequence is a female donor with breast cancer. Some clones in this sample may be carry-over from other donors' samples. This chain connects TRBV4-2 to TRBJ2-7; D gene unclear. For the CDR3, the DNA is TGTGCCAGCAGCCAAGAACACACTTACGAGCAGTACTTC. Its protein product is CASSQEHTYEQYF.